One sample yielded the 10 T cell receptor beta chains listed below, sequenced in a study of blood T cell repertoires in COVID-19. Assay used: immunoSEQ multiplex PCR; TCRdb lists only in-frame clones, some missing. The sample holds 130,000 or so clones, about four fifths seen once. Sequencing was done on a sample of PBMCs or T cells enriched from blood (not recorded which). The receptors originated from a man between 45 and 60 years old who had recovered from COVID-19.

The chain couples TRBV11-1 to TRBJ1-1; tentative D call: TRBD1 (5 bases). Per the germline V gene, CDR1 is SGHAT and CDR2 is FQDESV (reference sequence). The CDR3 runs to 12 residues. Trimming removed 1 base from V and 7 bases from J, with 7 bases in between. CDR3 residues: CASSLGQGEAFF. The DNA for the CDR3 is TGTGCCAGCAGCTTAGGGCAGGGTGAAGCTTTCTTT.

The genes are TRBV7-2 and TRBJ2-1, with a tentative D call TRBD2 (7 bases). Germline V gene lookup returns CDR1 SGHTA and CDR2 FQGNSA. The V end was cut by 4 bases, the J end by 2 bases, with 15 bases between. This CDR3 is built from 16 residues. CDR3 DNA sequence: TGTGCCAGCAGCTATGGGGGGGGCTTTGCCTACAATGAGCAGTTCTTC. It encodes CASSYGGGFAYNEQFF.

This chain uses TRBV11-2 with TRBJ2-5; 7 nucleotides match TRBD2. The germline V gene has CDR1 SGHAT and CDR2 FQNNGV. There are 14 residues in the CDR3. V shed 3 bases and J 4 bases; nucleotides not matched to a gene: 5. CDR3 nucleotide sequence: TGTGCCAGCAGCTTCTCGACTAGCCCAGAGACCCAGTACTTC. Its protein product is CASSFSTSPETQYF.

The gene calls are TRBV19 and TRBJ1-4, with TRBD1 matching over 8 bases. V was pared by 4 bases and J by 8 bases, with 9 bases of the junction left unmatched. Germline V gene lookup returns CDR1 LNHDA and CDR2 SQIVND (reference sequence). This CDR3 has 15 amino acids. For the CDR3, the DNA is TGTGCCAGTAGTACGGACAGGGAGGGTGTAGAAAAACTGTTTTTT. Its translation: CASSTDREGVEKLFF.

For the CDR3, the DNA is TGTGCCAGCAGCAAAGGCGGAGGGGGCTACGAATACCAAGAGACCCAGTACTTC. This codes for CASSKGGGGYEYQETQYF. The rearrangement joins TRBV11-3 to TRBJ2-5, with D possibly being TRBD1 (7 bases). CDR3 size: 18 residues. V gave up 5 bases and J gave up 0 bases, with 22 bases separating them. Per germline, CDR1 SGHNT and CDR2 YENEEA.

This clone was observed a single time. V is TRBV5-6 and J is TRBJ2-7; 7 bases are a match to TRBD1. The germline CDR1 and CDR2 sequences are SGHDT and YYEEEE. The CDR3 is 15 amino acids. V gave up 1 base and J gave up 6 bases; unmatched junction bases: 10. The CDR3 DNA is TGTGCCAGCAGCTTGAATGTGGGACAGCCGCCCGAGCAGTACTTC. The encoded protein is CASSLNVGQPPEQYF.

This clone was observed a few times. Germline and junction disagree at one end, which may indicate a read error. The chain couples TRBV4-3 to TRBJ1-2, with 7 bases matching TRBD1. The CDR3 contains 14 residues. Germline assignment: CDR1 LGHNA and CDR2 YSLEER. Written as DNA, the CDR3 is TGCGCCAGCAGCCAATCGACCGGGACAGCCCTCCTCGCCTTC. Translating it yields CASSQSTGTALLAF.

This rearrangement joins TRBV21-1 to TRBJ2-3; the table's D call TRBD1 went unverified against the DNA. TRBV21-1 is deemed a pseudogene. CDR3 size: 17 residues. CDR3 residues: CASSKALGQTHTDTQYF. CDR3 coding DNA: TGTGCCAGCAGCAAAGCGTTAGGACAGACGCACACAGATACGCAGTATTTT.

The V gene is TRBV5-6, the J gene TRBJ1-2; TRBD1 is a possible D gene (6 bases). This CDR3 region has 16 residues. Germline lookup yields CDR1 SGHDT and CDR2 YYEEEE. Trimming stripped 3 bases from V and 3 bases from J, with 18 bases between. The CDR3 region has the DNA TGTGCCAGCAGCTCCCAGGACAGACCCGACCACTATGGCTACACCTTC. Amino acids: CASSSQDRPDHYGYTF.

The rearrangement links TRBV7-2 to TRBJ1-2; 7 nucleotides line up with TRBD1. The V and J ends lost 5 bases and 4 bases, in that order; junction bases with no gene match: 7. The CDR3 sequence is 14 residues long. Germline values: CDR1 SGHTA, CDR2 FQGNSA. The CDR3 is CASSPDRAGYGYTF. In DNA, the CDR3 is TGTGCCAGCAGCCCCGACAGGGCTGGCTATGGCTACACCTTC.